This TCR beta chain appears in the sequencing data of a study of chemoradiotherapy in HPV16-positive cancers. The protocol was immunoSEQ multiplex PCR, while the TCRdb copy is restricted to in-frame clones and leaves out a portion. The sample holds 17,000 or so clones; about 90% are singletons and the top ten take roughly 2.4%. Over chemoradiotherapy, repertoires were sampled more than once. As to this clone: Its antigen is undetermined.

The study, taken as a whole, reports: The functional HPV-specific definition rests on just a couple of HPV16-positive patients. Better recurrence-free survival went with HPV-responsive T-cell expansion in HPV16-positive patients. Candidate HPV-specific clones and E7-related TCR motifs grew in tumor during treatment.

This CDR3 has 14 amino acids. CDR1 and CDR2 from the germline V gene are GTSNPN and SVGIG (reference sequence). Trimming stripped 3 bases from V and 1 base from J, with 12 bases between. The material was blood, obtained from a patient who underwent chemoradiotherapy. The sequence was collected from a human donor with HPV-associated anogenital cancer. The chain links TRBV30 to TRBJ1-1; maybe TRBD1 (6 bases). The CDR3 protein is CAWRSLQGNTEAFF. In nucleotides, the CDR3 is TGTGCCTGGAGATCTCTACAGGGGAACACTGAAGCTTTCTTT.